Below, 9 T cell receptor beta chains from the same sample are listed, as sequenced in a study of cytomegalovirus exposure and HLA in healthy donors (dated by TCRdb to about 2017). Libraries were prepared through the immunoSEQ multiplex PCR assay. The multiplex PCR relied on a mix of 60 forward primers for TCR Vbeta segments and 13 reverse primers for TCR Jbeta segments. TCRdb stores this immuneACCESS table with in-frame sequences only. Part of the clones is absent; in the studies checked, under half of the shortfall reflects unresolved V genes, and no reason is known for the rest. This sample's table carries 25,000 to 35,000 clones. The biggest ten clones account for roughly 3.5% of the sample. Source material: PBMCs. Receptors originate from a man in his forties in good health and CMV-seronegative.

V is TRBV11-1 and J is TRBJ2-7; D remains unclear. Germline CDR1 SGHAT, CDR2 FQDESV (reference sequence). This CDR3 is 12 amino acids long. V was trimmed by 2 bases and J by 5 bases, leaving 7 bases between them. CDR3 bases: TGTGCCAGCAGCTTAAACCGGGACGAGCAGTACTTC. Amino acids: CASSLNRDEQYF.

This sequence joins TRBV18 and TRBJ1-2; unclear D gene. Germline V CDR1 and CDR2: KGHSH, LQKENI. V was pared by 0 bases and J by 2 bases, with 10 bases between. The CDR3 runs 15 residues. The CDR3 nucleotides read TGTGCCAGCTCACCACCGGTTAGCAGAAACTATGGCTACACCTTC. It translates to CASSPPVSRNYGYTF.

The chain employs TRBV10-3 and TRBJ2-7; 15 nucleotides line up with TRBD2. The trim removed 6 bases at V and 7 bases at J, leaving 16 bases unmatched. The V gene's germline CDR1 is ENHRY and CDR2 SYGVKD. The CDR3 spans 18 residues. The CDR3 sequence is CAISGTSGRPDPLREQYF. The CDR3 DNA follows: TGTGCCATCAGCGGGACTAGCGGGAGGCCCGATCCTCTACGGGAGCAGTACTTC.

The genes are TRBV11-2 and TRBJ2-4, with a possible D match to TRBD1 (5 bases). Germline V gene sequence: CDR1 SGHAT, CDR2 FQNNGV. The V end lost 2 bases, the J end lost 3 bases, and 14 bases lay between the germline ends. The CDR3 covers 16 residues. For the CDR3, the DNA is TGTGCCAGCAGCTTACCAGGGAAGTCCGACAAAAACATTCAGTACTTC. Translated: CASSLPGKSDKNIQYF.

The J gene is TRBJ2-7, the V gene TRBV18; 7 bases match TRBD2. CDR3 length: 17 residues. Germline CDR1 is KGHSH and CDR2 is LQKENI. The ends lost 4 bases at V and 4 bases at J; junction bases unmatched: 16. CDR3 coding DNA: TGTGCCAGCTCACTCAGGGACTACCAACTCAAGAGATACGAGCAGTACTTC. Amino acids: CASSLRDYQLKRYEQYF.

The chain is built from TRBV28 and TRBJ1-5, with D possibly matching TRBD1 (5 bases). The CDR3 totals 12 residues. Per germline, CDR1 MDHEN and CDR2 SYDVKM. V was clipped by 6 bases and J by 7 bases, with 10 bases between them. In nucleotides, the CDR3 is TGTGCCAGCAGGGACATGCGGCAGCCCCAGCATTTT. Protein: CASRDMRQPQHF.

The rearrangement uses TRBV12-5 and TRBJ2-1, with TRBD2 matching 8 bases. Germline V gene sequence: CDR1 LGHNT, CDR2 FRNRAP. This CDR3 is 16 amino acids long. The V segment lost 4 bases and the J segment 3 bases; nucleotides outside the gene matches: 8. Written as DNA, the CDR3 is TGTGCTAGTGGTTGGTCGGGAGGGCGGGGCTACAATGAGCAGTTCTTC. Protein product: CASGWSGGRGYNEQFF.

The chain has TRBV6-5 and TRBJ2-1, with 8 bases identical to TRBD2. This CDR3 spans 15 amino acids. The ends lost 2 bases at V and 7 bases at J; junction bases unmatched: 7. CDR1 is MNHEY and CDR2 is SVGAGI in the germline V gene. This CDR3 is CASSYVPAGVNEQFF. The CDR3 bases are TGTGCCAGCAGTTACGTTCCAGCGGGAGTTAATGAGCAGTTCTTC.

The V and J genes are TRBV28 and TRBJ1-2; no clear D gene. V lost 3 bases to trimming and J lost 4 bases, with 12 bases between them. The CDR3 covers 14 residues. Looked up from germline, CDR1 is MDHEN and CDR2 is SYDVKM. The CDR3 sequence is CASSFRVFFYGYTF. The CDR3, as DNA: TGTGCCAGCAGTTTCCGGGTCTTTTTCTATGGCTACACCTTC.